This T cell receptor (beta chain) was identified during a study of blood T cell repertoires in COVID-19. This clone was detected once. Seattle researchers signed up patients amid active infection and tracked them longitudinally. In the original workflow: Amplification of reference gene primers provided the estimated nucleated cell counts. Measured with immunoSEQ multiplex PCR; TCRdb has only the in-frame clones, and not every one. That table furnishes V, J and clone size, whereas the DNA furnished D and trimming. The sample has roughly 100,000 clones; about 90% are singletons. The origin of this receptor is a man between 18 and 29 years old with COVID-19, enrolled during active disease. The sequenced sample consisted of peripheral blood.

CDR3 nucleotide sequence: TGTGCCAGCAGCTTGGGTCCGCACTTCTACGAGCAGTACTTC. Its translation is CASSLGPHFYEQYF. The chain has TRBV5-6 and TRBJ2-7; D not certain. V lost 0 bases, J lost 3 bases, and 10 bases lay in between. This CDR3 has 14 amino acids. Germline V gene data show CDR1 as SGHDT and CDR2 as YYEEEE.